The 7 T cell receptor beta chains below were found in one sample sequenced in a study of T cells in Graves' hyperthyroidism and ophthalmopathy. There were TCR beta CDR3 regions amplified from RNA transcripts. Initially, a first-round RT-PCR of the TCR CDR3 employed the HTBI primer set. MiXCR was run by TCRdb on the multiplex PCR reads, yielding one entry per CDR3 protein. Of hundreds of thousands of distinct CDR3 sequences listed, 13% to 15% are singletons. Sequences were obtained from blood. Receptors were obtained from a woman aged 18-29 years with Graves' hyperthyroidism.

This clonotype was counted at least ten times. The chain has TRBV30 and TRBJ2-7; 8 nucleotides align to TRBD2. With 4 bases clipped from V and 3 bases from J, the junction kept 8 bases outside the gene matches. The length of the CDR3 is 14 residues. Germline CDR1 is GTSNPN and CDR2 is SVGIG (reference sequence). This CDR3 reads CAWTGTRRVYEQYF. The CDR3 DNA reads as TGTGCCTGGACCGGGACTAGACGAGTCTACGAGCAGTACTTC.

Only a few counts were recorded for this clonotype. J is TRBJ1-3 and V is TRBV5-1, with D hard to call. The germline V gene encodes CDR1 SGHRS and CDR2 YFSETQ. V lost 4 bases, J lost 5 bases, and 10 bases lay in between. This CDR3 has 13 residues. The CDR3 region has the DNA TGCGCCAGCAGCCCGCCGGATCGAAACACCATATATTTT. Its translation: CASSPPDRNTIYF.

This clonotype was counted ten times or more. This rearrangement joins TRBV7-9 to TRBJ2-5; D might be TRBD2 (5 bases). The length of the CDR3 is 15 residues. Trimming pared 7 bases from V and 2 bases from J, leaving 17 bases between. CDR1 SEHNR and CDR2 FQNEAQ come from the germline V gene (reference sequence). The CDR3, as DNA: TGTGCCAGCACCCCCGCGGGCAGTCAACAAGAGACCCAGTACTTC. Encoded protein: CASTPAGSQQETQYF.

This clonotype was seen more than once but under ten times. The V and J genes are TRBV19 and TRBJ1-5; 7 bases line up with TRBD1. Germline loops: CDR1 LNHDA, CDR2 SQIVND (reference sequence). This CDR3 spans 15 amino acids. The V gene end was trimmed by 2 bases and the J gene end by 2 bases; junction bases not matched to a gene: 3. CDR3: CASSIRQGGNQPQHF. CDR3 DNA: TGTGCCAGTAGTATACGACAGGGCGGCAATCAGCCCCAGCATTTT.

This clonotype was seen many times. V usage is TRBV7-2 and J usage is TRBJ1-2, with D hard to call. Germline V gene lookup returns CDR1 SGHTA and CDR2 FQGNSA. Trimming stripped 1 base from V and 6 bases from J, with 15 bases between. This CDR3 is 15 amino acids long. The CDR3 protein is CASSLEYGLGHGYTF. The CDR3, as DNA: TGTGCCAGCAGCTTAGAGTACGGCCTCGGGCATGGCTACACCTTC.

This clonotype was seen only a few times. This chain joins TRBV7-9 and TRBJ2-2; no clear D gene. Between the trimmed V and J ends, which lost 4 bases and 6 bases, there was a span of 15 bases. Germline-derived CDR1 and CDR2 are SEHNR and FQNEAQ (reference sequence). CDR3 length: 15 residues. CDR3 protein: CASSSKAGLPGELFF. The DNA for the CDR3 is TGTGCCAGCAGCTCCAAAGCAGGTTTACCCGGGGAGCTGTTTTTT.

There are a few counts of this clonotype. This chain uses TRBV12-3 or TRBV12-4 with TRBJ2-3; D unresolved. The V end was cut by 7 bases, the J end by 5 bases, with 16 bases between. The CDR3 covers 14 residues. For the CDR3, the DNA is TGTGCCAGCATCCTGGGCACCGGCAGAGATACGCAGTATTTT. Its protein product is CASILGTGRDTQYF.